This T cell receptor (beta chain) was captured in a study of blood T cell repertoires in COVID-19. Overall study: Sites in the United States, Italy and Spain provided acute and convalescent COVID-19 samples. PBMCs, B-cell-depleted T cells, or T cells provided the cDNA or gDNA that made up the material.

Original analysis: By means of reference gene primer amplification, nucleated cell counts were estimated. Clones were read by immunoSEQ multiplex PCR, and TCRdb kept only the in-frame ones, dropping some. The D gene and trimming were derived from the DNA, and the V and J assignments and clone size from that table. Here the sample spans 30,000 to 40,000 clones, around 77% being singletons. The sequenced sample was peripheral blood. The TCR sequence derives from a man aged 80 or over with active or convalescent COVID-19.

The CDR3 spells CASARQGREISGNTIYF. As DNA, the CDR3 is TGTGCCAGCGCACGGCAGGGGAGGGAAATCTCTGGAAACACCATATATTTT. The chain is built from TRBV4-2 and TRBJ1-3, with TRBD1 as a possible D gene (6 bases). Trimming left V 8 bases short and J 0 bases short, with 20 bases between. This CDR3 has 17 residues. Germline lookup yields CDR1 LGHNA and CDR2 YNFKEQ.